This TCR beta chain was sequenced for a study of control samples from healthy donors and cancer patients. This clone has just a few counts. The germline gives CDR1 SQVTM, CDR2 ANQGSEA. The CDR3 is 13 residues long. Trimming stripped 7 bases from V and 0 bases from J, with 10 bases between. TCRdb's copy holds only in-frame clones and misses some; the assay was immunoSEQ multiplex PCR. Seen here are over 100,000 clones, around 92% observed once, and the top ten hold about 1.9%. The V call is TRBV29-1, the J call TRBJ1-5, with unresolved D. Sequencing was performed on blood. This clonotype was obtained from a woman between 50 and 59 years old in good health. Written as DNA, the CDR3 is TGCAGCGCTTCAGAAAATAGCAATCAGCCCCAGCATTTT. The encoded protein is CSASENSNQPQHF.